This record concerns one T cell receptor (beta chain) sequence. The antigen remains undetermined. This record belongs to a study of post-analysis software for immune sequencing data. Study outcomes and limitations: In patients, TRBV5-6, TRBV5-1 and TRBV20-1 belonged to four or five TRBV segments found more frequently than in controls. Versus controls, multiple sclerosis patients showed significantly lower diversity (normalized Chao1).

Germline V gene data show CDR1 as SGHAT and CDR2 as FQNNGV. The CDR3 is 16 amino acids. V lost 2 bases, J lost 0 bases, and 13 bases lay in between. Researchers reported that TCR beta cDNA libraries carried unique molecular identifiers. MiXCR was run by TCRdb on the PCR reads, yielding one entry per CDR3 protein. The table has hundreds of thousands of distinct CDR3 sequences, 30% seen once. The chain employs TRBV11-2 and TRBJ2-5; D is unclear. Sequenced material: blood. This receptor was identified in a girl aged 10-17 years with multiple sclerosis. The CDR3 coding sequence is TGTGCCAGCAGCTTAAACGTGGTGACAAACCAAGAGACCCAGTACTTC. Its protein is CASSLNVVTNQETQYF.